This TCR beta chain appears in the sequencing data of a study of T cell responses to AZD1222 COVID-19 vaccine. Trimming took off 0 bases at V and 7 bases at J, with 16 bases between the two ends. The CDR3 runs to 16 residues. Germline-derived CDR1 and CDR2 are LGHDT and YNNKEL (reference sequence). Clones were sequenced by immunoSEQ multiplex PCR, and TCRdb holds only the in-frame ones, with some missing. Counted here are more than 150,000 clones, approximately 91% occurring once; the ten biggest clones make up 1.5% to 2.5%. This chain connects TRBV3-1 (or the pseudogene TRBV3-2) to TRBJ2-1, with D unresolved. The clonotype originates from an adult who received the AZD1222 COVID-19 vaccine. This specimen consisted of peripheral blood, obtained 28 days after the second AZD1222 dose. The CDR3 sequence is CASSQDRAPWGNEQFF. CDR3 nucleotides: TGTGCCAGCAGCCAAGATAGAGCCCCCTGGGGTAATGAGCAGTTCTTC.